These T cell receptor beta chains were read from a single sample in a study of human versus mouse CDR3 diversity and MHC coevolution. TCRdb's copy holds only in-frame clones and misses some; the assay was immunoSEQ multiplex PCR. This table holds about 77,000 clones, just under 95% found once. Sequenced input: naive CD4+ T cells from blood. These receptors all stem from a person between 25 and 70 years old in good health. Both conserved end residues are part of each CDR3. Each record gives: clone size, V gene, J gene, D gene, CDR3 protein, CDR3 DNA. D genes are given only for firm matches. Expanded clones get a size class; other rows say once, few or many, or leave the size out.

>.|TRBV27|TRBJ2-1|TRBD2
CASSLAGTSRYNEQFF
TGTGCCAGCAGTCTGGCCGGGACTAGCAGATACAATGAGCAGTTCTTC
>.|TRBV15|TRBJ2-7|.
CATSRDQGGYEQYF
TGTGCCACCAGCAGAGATCAGGGTGGCTACGAGCAGTACTTC
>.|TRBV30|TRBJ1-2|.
CAWVSGGYTF
TGTGCCTGGGTTTCGGGGGGCTACACCTTC
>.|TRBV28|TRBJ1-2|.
CASTSQGIGVRGYTF
TGTGCCAGCACCTCCCAGGGGATTGGGGTACGTGGCTACACCTTC
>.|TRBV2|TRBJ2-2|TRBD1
CASRADRANTGELFF
TGTGCCAGCAGGGCCGACAGGGCGAACACCGGGGAGCTGTTTTTT
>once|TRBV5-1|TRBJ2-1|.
CASSLAVASSYNEQFF
TGCGCCAGCAGCTTGGCCGTGGCTAGCTCCTACAATGAGCAGTTCTTC
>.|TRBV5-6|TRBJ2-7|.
CASSHRSTGGIREQYF
TGTGCCAGCAGCCATAGGTCTACGGGCGGGATACGGGAGCAGTACTTC
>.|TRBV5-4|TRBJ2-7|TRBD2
CASSLGLAGAYEQYF
TGTGCCAGCAGCTTGGGGCTAGCGGGGGCATACGAGCAGTACTTC
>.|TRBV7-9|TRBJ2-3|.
CATEQETLTDTQYF
TGTGCCACGGAACAGGAGACCCTCACAGATACGCAGTATTTT
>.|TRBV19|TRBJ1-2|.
CASSAGQSYGYTF
TGTGCCAGTAGTGCCGGACAGTCCTATGGCTACACCTTC
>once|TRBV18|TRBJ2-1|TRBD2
CASSPLAGDNEQFF
TGTGCCAGCTCACCACTAGCGGGAGATAATGAGCAGTTCTTC
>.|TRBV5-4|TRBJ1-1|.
CASSLSKDMNTEAFF
TGTGCCAGCAGCTTGTCGAAAGACATGAACACTGAAGCTTTCTTT
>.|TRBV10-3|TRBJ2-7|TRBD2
CAISELAGGPVEQYF
TGTGCCATCAGTGAGTTAGCGGGGGGGCCAGTCGAGCAGTACTTC
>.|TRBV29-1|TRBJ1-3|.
CSVEVSSGNTIYF
TGCAGCGTTGAAGTTAGCTCTGGAAACACCATATATTTT
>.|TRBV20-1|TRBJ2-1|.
CSARNWASRFF
TGCAGTGCCAGAAACTGGGCGAGTCGGTTCTTC
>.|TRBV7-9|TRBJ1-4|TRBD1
CASSRATGANEKLFF
TGTGCCAGCAGCCGAGCGACAGGGGCTAATGAAAAACTGTTTTTT
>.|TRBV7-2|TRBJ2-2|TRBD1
CASLGQGAGGELFF
TGTGCCAGCTTGGGACAGGGGGCGGGCGGGGAGCTGTTTTTT
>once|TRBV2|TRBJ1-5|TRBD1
CASSVQGGSNQPQHF
TGTGCCAGCAGTGTGCAGGGGGGAAGCAATCAGCCCCAGCATTTT
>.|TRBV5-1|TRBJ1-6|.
CASSMRQKTENSPLHF
TGCGCCAGCAGCATGCGACAGAAAACCGAAAATTCACCCCTCCACTTT
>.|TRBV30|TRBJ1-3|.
CAWSTGTHSGNTIYF
TGTGCCTGGAGTACAGGGACCCACTCTGGAAACACCATATATTTT
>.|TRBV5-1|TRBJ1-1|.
CASSPGHQNTEAFF
TGCGCCAGCAGCCCGGGACACCAGAACACTGAAGCTTTCTTT
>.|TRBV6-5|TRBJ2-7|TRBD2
CASSYNPGLAYEQYF
TGTGCCAGCAGTTACAACCCGGGACTAGCCTACGAGCAGTACTTC
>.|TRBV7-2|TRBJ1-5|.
CASSSLSGNQPQHF
TGTGCCAGCAGCTCGCTGTCGGGAAATCAGCCCCAGCATTTT
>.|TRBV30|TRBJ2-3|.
CAWSVRGWTDTQYF
TGTGCCTGGAGTGTAAGGGGGTGGACAGATACGCAGTATTTT
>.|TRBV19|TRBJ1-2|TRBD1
CASSTSRDSRYGYTF
TGTGCCAGTAGTACCAGCCGGGACAGCCGGTATGGCTACACCTTC
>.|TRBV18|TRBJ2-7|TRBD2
CASSPRLAGVGEQYF
TGTGCCAGCTCACCACGCCTAGCGGGAGTAGGTGAGCAGTACTTC
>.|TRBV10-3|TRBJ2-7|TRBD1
CAVSMGFSGTGKIYERYF
TGTGCCGTCTCGATGGGGTTTTCAGGGACAGGGAAGATATACGAGCGGTACTTC
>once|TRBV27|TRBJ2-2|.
CASSLWGVRNTGELFF
TGTGCCAGCAGTTTGTGGGGAGTTAGGAACACCGGGGAGCTGTTTTTT
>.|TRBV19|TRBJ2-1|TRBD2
CASSIEAGGGYNEQFF
TGTGCCAGTAGTATAGAAGCCGGCGGGGGGTACAATGAGCAGTTCTTC
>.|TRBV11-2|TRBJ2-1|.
CASSPRTSQNEQFF
TGTGCCAGCAGCCCCCGCACTAGTCAGAATGAGCAGTTCTTC
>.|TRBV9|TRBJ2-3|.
CASSVARESLALTDTQYF
TGTGCCAGCAGCGTAGCTAGGGAGTCCCTGGCTCTCACAGATACGCAGTATTTT
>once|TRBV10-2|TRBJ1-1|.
CASRDPGRTEAFF
TGCGCCAGCAGGGACCCGGGCAGGACAGAAGCTTTCTTT
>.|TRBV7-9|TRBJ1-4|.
CASSDQGYGKLFF
TGTGCCAGCAGCGATCAGGGATACGGAAAACTGTTTTTT
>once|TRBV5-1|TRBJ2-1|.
CASSLKRDEQFF
TGCGCCAGCAGCTTGAAGCGAGATGAGCAGTTCTTC
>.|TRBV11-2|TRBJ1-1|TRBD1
CASSLAGQGFADLDTEAFF
TGTGCCAGCAGCTTAGCCGGACAGGGGTTTGCGGACTTGGACACTGAAGCTTTCTTT
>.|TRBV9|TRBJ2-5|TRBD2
CASSGTSASGRSQYF
TGTGCCAGCAGCGGCACGTCGGCTAGCGGGAGATCCCAGTACTTC
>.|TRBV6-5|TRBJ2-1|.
CASSSWGGNEQFF
TGTGCCAGCAGTTCCTGGGGAGGAAATGAGCAGTTCTTC
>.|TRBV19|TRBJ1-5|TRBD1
CASSSDQGAIQPQHF
TGTGCCAGTAGTAGTGATCAGGGGGCAATTCAGCCCCAGCATTTT
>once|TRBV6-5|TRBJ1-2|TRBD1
CASSSQGEGYTF
TGTGCCAGCAGTTCGCAGGGGGAAGGCTACACCTTC
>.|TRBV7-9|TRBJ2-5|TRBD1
CASSEQGARETQYF
TGTGCCAGCAGCGAACAGGGGGCGCGGGAGACCCAGTACTTC